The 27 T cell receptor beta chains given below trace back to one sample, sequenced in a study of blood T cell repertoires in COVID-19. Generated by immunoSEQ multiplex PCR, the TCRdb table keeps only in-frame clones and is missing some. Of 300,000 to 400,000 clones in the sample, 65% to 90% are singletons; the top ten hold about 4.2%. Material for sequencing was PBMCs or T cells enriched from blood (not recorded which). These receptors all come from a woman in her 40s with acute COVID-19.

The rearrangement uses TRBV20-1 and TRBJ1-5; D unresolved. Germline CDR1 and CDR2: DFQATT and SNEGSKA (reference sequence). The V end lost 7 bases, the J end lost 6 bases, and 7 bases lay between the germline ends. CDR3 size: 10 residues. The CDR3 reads CSVGGQPQHF. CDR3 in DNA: TGCAGTGTTGGAGGTCAGCCCCAGCATTTT.

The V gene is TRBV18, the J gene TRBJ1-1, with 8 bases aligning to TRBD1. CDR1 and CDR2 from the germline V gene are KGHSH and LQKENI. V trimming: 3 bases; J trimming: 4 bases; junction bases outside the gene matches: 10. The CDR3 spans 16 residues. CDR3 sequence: CASSPPTGASTTEAFF. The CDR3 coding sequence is TGTGCCAGCTCACCCCCGACAGGGGCGAGTACCACTGAAGCTTTCTTT.

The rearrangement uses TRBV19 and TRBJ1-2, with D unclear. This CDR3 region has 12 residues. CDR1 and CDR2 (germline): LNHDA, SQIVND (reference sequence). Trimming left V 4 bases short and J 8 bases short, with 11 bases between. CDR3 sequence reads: CASSSRAGGYTF. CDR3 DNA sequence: TGTGCCAGTAGTAGCCGGGCGGGAGGCTACACCTTC.

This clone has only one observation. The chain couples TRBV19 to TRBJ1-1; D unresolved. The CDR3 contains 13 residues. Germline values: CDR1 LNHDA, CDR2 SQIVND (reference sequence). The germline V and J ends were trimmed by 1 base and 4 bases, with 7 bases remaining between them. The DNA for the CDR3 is TGTGCCAGTAGTATAGTCCAGTTCACTGAAGCTTTCTTT. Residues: CASSIVQFTEAFF.

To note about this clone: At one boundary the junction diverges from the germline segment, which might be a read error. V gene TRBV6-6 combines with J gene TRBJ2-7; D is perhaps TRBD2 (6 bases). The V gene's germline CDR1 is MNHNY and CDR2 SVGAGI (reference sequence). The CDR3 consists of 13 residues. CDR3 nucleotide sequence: TGTGCCAGCAGTTACTCATCCGGGGAATGGAGGGCCTTC. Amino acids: CASSYSSGEWRAF.

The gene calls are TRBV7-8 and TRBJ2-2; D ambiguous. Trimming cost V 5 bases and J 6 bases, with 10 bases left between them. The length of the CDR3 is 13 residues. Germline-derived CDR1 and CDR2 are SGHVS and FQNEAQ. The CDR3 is CASSPRWSGELFF. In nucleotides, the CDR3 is TGTGCCAGCAGCCCCAGATGGTCCGGGGAGCTGTTTTTT.

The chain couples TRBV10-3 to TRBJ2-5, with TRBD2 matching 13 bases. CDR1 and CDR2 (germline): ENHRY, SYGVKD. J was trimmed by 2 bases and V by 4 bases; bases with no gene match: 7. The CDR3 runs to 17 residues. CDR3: CAISGGTSGAEQETQYF. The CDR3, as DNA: TGTGCCATCAGTGGTGGGACTAGCGGGGCTGAACAAGAGACCCAGTACTTC.

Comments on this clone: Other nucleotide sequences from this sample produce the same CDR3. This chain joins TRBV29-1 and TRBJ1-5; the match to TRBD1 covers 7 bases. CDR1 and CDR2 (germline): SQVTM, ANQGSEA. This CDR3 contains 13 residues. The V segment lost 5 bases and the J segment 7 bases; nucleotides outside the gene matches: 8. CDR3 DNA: TGCAGCGTTTCCACAGGGGTTAACCAGCCCCAGCATTTT. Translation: CSVSTGVNQPQHF.

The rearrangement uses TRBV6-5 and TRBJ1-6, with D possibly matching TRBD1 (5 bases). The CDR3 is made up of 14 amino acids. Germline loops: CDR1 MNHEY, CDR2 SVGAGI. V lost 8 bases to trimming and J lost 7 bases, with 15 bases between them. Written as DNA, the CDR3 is TGTGCCAGCGGCCGGGAGGCAGGGAATTCACCCCTCCACTTT. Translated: CASGREAGNSPLHF.

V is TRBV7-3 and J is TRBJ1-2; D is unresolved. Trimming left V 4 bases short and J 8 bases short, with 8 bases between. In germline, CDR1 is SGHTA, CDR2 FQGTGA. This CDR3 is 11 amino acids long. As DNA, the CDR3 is TGTGCCAGCAGCTCCGGGGAGGGCTACACCTTC. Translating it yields CASSSGEGYTF.

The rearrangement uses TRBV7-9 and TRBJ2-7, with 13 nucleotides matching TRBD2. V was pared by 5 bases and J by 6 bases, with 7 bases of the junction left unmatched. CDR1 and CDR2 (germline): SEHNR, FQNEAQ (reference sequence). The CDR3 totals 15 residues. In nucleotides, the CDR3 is TGTGCCAGCAGCCAGGGACTAGCGGGATGGGTCGAGCAGTACTTC. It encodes CASSQGLAGWVEQYF.

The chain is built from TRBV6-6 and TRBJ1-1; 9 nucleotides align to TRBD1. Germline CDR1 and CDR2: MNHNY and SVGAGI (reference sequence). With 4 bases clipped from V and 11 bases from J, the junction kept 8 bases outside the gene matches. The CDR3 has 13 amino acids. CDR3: CASSFGTGSAAFF. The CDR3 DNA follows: TGTGCCAGCAGTTTCGGGACAGGGAGCGCCGCTTTCTTT.

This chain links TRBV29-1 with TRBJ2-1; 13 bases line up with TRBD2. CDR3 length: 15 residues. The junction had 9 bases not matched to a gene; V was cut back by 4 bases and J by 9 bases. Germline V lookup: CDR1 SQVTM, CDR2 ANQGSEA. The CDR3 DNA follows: TGCAGCGTTGTCCCACTAGCGGGAGGGCCCCGTGAGCAGTTCTTC. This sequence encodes CSVVPLAGGPREQFF.

CDR3 region: CASSLLPTESHTDTQYF. Here the CDR3 DNA reads TGTGCCAGCAGCTTACTCCCGACAGAGTCCCACACAGATACGCAGTATTTT. This rearrangement joins TRBV7-3 to TRBJ2-3; maybe TRBD1 (5 bases). The germline CDR1 and CDR2 sequences are SGHTA and FQGTGA. The CDR3 loop spans 17 amino acids. Trimming stripped 2 bases from V and 2 bases from J, with 17 bases between. The whole variable domain, filled in from reference TRBV7-3 and TRBJ2-3, reads GAGVSQTPSNKVTEKGKYVELRCDPISGHTALYWYRQSLGQGPEFLIYFQGTGAADDSGLPNDRFFAVRPEGSVSTLKIQRTERGDSAVYLCASSLLPTESHTDTQYFGPGTRLTVL.

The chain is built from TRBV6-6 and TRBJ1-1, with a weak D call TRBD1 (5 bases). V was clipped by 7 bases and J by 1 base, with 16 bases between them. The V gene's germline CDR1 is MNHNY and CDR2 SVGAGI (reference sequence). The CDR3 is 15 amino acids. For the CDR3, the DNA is TGTGCCAGCATTTCGGCCCGGGGGGAGAACACTGAAGCTTTCTTT. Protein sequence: CASISARGENTEAFF.

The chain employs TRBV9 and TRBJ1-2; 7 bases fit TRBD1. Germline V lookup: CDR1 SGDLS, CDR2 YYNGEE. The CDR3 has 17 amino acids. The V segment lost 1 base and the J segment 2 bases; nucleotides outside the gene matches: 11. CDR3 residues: CASSVPRDSNTNYGYTF. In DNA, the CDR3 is TGTGCCAGCAGCGTACCACGGGACAGCAATACCAACTATGGCTACACCTTC.

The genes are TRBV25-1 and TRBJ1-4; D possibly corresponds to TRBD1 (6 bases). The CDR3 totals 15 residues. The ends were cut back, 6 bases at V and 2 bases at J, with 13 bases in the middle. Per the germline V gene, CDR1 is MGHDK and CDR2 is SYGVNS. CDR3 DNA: TGTGCCAGCAGACCTACAGGGTTGACTAATGAAAAACTGTTTTTT. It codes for CASRPTGLTNEKLFF.

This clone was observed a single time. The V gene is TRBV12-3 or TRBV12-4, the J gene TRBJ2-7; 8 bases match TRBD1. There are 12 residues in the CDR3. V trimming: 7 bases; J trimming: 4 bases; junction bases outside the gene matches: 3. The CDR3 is CASTRQGYEQYF. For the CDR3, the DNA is TGTGCCAGCACCCGACAGGGGTACGAGCAGTACTTC.

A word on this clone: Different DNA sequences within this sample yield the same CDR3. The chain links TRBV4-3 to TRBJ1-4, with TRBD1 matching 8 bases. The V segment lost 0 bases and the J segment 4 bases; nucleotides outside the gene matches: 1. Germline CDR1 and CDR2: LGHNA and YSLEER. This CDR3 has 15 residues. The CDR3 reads CASSQEGQGNEKLFF. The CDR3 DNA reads TGCGCCAGCAGCCAAGAAGGACAGGGTAATGAAAAACTGTTTTTT.

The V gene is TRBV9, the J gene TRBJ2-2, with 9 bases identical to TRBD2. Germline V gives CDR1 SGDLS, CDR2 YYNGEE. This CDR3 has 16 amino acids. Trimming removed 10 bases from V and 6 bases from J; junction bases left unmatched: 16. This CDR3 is CAASAGGDFRPGELFF. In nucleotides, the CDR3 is TGTGCCGCCAGCGCGGGGGGGGACTTTCGACCCGGGGAGCTGTTTTTT.

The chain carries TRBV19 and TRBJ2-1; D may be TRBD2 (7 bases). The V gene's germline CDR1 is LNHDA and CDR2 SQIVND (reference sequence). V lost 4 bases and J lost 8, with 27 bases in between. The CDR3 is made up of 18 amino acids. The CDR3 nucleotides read TGTGCCAGTAGTACCGCCACCGGGGGGCCAGGACTACTGGATGAGCAGTTCTTC. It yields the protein CASSTATGGPGLLDEQFF.

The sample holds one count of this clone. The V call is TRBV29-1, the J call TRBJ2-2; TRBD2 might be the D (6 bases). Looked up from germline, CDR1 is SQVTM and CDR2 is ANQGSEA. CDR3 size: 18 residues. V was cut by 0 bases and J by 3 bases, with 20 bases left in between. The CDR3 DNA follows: TGCAGCGTTGAAGATGAGATAGAAGGAGGGGCGTACACCGGGGAGCTGTTTTTT. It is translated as CSVEDEIEGGAYTGELFF.

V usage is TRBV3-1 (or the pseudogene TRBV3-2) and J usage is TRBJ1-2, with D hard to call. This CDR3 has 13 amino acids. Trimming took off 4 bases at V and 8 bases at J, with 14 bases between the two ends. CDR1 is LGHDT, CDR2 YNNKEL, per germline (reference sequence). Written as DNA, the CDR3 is TGTGCCAGCAGCCTGTGGCAGGAGGGAGGCTACACCTTC. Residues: CASSLWQEGGYTF.

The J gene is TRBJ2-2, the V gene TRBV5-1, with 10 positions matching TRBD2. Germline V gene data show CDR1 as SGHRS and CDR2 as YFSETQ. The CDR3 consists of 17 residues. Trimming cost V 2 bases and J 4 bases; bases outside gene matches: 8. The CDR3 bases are TGCGCCAGCAGCTTTACTAGCGGGACCACAAGCACCGGGGAGCTGTTTTTT. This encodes CASSFTSGTTSTGELFF.

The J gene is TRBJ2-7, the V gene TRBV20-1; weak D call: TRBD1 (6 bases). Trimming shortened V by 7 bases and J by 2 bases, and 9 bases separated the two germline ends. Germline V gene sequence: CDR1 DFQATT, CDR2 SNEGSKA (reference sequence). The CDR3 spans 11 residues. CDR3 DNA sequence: TGCAGTGGGGGGCCTACCTACGAGCAGTACTTC. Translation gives CSGGPTYEQYF.

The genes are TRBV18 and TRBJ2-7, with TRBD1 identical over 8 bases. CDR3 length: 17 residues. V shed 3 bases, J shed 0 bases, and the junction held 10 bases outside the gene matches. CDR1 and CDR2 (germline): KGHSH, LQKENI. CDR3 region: CASSPSRGLESSYEQYF. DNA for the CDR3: TGTGCCAGCTCACCCTCCAGGGGGCTGGAAAGCTCCTACGAGCAGTACTTC. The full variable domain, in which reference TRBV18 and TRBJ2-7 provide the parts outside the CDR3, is NAGVMQNPRHLVRRRGQEARLRCSPMKGHSHVYWYRQLPEEGLKFMVYLQKENIIDESGMPKERFSAEFPKEGPSILRIQQVVRGDSAAYFCASSPSRGLESSYEQYFGPGTRLTVT.

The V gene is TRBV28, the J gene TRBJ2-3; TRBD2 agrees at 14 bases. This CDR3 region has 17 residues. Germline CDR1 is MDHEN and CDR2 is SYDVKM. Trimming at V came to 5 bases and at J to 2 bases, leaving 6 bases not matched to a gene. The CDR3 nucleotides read TGTGCCAGCAGTCCCCGACTAGCGGGAGGGCCCACAGATACGCAGTATTTT. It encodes CASSPRLAGGPTDTQYF.